This T cell receptor beta chain is drawn from a study of shared clonotypes between healthy human individuals. At the level of the study: Donors consisted of two women and a few men between 18 and 49. Broader study findings: Compared with clonotypes that all four donors shared, non-shared clonotypes had lower generation probabilities. In general, naive subsets displayed greater estimated richness than memory subsets did.

The repertoire was sequenced with immunoSEQ multiplex PCR; TCRdb's copy has only in-frame clones and lacks some. The sample lists over 1.5 million clones, 95% to 99% seen once, with about 0.45% in the top ten. The CDR3 totals 15 residues. Deletions cut 4 bases from V and 4 bases from J, with 15 bases between. Germline CDR1 is SGDLS and CDR2 is YYNGEE. Points on this clone: Its antigen is undetermined.

The clonotype originates from a man aged 25-40 years in good health. This rearrangement joins TRBV9 to TRBJ2-1; D is perhaps TRBD2 (7 bases). What was sequenced was naive CD4+ T cells sorted from blood. Described subset: CD45RA+ positively selected. The CDR3 region is CASSPTGGPYNEQFF. CDR3 sequence (DNA): TGTGCCAGCAGCCCCACGGGGGGCCCGTACAATGAGCAGTTCTTC.